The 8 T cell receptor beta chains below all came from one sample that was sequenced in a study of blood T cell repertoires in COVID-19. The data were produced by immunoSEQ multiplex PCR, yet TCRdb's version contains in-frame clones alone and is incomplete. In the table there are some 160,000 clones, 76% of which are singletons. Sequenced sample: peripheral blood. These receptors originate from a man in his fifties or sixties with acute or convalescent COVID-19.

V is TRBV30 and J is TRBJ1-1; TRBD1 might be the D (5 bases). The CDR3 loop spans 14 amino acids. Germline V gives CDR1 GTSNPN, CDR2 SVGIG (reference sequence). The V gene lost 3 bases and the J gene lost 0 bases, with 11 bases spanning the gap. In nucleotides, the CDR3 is TGTGCCTGGAGAGGGGCAGGGCTGAACACTGAAGCTTTCTTT. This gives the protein CAWRGAGLNTEAFF.

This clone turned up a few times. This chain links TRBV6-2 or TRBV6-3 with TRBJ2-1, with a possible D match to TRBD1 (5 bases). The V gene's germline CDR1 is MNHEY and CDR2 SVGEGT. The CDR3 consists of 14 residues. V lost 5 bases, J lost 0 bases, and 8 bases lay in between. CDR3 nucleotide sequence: TGTGCCAGCAGTGGGGCCCCCTCCTACAATGAGCAGTTCTTC. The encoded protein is CASSGAPSYNEQFF.

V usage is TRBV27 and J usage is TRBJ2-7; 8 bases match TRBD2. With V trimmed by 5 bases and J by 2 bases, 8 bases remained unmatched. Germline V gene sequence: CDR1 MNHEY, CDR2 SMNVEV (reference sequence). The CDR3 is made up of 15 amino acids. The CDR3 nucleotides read TGTGCCAGCAGTACTCCCGGGACTAGGGCCTACGAGCAGTACTTC. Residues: CASSTPGTRAYEQYF.

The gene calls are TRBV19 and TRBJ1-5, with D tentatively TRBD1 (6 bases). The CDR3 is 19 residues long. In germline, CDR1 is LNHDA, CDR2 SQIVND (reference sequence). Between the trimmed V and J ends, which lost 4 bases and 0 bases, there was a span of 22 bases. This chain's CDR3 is CASSTQGGGPYYSNQPQHF. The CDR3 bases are TGTGCCAGTAGTACCCAGGGAGGGGGGCCCTATTATAGCAATCAGCCCCAGCATTTT.

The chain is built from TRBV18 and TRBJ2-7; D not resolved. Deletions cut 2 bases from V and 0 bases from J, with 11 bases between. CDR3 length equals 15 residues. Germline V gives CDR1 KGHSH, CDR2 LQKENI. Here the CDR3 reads CASSPGAPSSYEQYF. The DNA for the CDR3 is TGTGCCAGCTCACCAGGAGCGCCAAGCTCCTACGAGCAGTACTTC.

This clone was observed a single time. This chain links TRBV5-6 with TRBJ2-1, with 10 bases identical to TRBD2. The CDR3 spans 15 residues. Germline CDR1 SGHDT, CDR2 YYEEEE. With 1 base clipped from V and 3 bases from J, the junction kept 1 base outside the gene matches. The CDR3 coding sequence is TGTGCCAGCAGCTTGACTAGCGGGATCTACAATGAGCAGTTCTTC. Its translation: CASSLTSGIYNEQFF.

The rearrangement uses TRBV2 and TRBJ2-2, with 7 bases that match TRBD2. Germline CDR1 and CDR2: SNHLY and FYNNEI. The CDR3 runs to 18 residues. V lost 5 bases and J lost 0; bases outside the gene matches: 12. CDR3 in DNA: TGTGCCAGCAGTACCGAAGCTAGCGGAACCTCGAACACCGGGGAGCTGTTTTTT. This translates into CASSTEASGTSNTGELFF.

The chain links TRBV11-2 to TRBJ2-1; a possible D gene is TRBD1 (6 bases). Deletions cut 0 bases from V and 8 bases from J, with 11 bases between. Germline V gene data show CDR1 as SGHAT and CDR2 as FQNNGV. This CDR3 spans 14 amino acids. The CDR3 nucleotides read TGTGCCAGCAGCTTAGAAGGGGGATCCGATGAGCAGTTCTTC. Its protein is CASSLEGGSDEQFF.